Listed here are 25 T cell receptor beta chains from one sample, sequenced in a study of blood T cell repertoires in COVID-19. Libraries were prepared by immunoSEQ multiplex PCR; TCRdb keeps only in-frame clonotypes and omits some of them. This sample carries 150,000 or so clones, roughly 88% of them seen once, and the ten largest clones take roughly 3.9%. The sequenced material came from PBMCs or T cells enriched from blood (not recorded which). Source of these receptors: a man aged 50 to 60 who had recovered from COVID-19.

V gene TRBV5-1 combines with J gene TRBJ1-3; possibly TRBD1 for D (6 bases). CDR3 size: 15 residues. V lost 4 bases to trimming and J lost 0 bases, with 11 bases between them. Germline V gives CDR1 SGHRS, CDR2 YFSETQ. CDR3 DNA: TGCGCCAGCAGCCTCGACAGGCCCTCTGGAAACACCATATATTTT. It specifies CASSLDRPSGNTIYF.

Details on this clone: Germline and junction disagree at one end, which may indicate a read error. As DNA, the CDR3 is TGCAGTGCTCGTCGGGACAGTGTCTTC. Amino acid sequence: CSARRDSVF. The V gene is TRBV20-1, the J gene TRBJ1-2, with 7 nucleotides matching TRBD1. CDR1 is DFQATT and CDR2 is SNEGSKA in the germline V gene (reference sequence). The CDR3 length is 9 residues.

The chain combines TRBV18 with TRBJ1-4; D unresolved. Trimming took off 2 bases at V and 10 bases at J, with 17 bases between the two ends. The CDR3 length is 15 residues. CDR1 and CDR2 (germline): KGHSH, LQKENI. This CDR3 is CASSPDHGSGGKLFF. The CDR3 nucleotides are TGTGCCAGCTCACCAGACCACGGGTCCGGAGGAAAACTGTTTTTT.

The chain links TRBV6-2 or TRBV6-3 to TRBJ1-2; TRBD1 matches 9 bases. Germline V lookup: CDR1 MNHEY, CDR2 SVGEGT. Trimming at V came to 2 bases and at J to 2 bases, leaving 9 bases not matched to a gene. The CDR3 spans 17 residues. CDR3 residues: CASSYDGQGSRNYGYTF. The DNA of the CDR3 is TGTGCCAGCAGTTACGACGGACAGGGGTCCCGAAACTATGGCTACACCTTC.

V and J are TRBV2 and TRBJ2-6; 10 bases map to TRBD1. Per the germline V gene, CDR1 is SNHLY and CDR2 is FYNNEI. This CDR3 region has 17 residues. V dropped 10 bases and J dropped 1; count of bases not matched to a gene: 10. In nucleotides, the CDR3 is TGTGCCACGTCCAGGGACAGGGGCGCGTCTGGGGCCAACGTCCTGACTTTC. Amino acids: CATSRDRGASGANVLTF. Complete variable domain (other parts from reference TRBV2 and TRBJ2-6): EPEVTQTPSHQVTQMGQEVILRCVPISNHLYFYWYRQILGQKVEFLVSFYNNEISEKSEIFDDQFSVERPDGSNFTLKIRSTKLEDSAMYFCATSRDRGASGANVLTFGAGSRLTVL.

This chain links TRBV6-5 with TRBJ2-5; D not certain. This CDR3 has 15 amino acids. Looked up from germline, CDR1 is MNHEY and CDR2 is SVGAGI. The V end lost 0 bases, the J end lost 5 bases, and 13 bases lay between the germline ends. The DNA for the CDR3 is TGTGCCAGCAGTTACTCGGTTGCGGTATTGGAGACCCAGTACTTC. It translates to CASSYSVAVLETQYF.

The CDR3 DNA sequence: TGTGCCTGGAGTGTACTTAAGGGGCAAGGCTACACCTTC. Translating it yields CAWSVLKGQGYTF. The chain uses TRBV30 and TRBJ1-2, with D maybe TRBD1 (5 bases). The CDR3 runs 13 residues. The germline V gene has CDR1 GTSNPN and CDR2 SVGIG (reference sequence). Trimming removed 0 bases at V and 8 bases at J, with 13 bases between.

This clone was seen just once. The gene calls are TRBV7-6 and TRBJ2-3; 8 bases agree with TRBD1. Germline CDR1 SGHVS, CDR2 FNYEAQ. V lost 1 base, J lost 5 bases, and 8 bases stayed unmatched. CDR3 length equals 16 residues. CDR3 loop: CASSLVPGGGGDTQYF. CDR3 sequence (DNA): TGTGCCAGCAGCTTAGTTCCAGGGGGCGGCGGAGATACGCAGTATTTT.

The chain joins TRBV5-5 to TRBJ2-7, with 7 bases that match TRBD1. Germline loops: CDR1 SGHKS, CDR2 YYEKEE (reference sequence). The J segment lost 5 bases and the V segment lost 3 bases, leaving 8 bases of the junction unmatched. CDR3 length: 14 amino acids. CDR3 nucleotides: TGTGCCAGCAGCTCCCCCGGGACAGCAAACGAGCAGTACTTC. Its protein is CASSSPGTANEQYF.

This chain connects TRBV4-1 to TRBJ1-3; possibly TRBD1 for D (6 bases). In germline, CDR1 is MGHRA, CDR2 YSYEKL. V lost 5 bases, J lost 0 bases, and 8 bases lay in between. The CDR3 runs 14 residues. CDR3 sequence reads: CASSGGDSGNTIYF. As DNA, the CDR3 is TGCGCCAGCAGCGGGGGCGACTCTGGAAACACCATATATTTT.

The V call is TRBV19, the J call TRBJ2-2, with a weak D call TRBD1 (5 bases). V was trimmed by 6 bases and J by 4 bases, leaving 21 bases between them. Germline V gives CDR1 LNHDA, CDR2 SQIVND (reference sequence). The CDR3 covers 17 residues. In DNA form, the CDR3 reads TGTGCCAGTAGAAAGGGGTGGGAAACAGGCCGCACCGGGGAGCTGTTTTTT. Translated, it gives CASRKGWETGRTGELFF.

The rearrangement uses TRBV7-9 and TRBJ2-7; maybe TRBD2 (6 bases). Trimming removed 1 base at V and 5 bases at J, with 15 bases between. CDR1 is SEHNR, CDR2 FQNEAQ, per germline (reference sequence). The CDR3 totals 15 residues. The DNA for the CDR3 is TGTGCCAGCAGCTTAGGTCGTGGGGGGATTGACGAGCAGTACGTC. It specifies CASSLGRGGIDEQYV.

As regards this clone: Other DNA sequences from this sample encode an identical CDR3 as well. The CDR3 loop is CASSPGQGTEAFF. The CDR3 DNA reads as TGTGCCAGCTCACCCGGCCAGGGCACTGAAGCTTTCTTT. The V and J genes are TRBV18 and TRBJ1-1; possibly TRBD1 for D (5 bases). CDR1 is KGHSH and CDR2 is LQKENI in the germline V gene. The V and J ends lost 3 bases and 4 bases respectively, with 9 bases between them. The CDR3 is made up of 13 amino acids. Looking up the rest from reference TRBV18 and TRBJ1-1 gives the full variable domain: NAGVMQNPRHLVRRRGQEARLRCSPMKGHSHVYWYRQLPEEGLKFMVYLQKENIIDESGMPKERFSAEFPKEGPSILRIQQVVRGDSAAYFCASSPGQGTEAFFGQGTRLTVV.

The rearrangement links TRBV28 to TRBJ1-2; D is perhaps TRBD1 (6 bases). Trimming took 5 bases from V and 5 from J, leaving 15 bases between them. The CDR3 loop spans 14 amino acids. In germline, CDR1 is MDHEN, CDR2 SYDVKM. For the CDR3, the DNA is TGTGCCAGCAGTAATGCAGGGGCCACTTATGGCTACACCTTC. Translating it yields CASSNAGATYGYTF.

V is TRBV27 and J is TRBJ1-3; 7 nucleotides align to TRBD1. The germline V gene encodes CDR1 MNHEY and CDR2 SMNVEV (reference sequence). V shed 5 bases and J 2 bases; nucleotides not matched to a gene: 9. CDR3 length: 16 amino acids. The CDR3 sequence: CASSPRQGKAGNTIYF. The CDR3 region has the DNA TGTGCCAGCAGTCCCCGACAGGGTAAGGCTGGAAACACCATATATTTT.

The genes are TRBV11-2 and TRBJ2-3; D is unresolved. The V gene lost 5 bases and the J gene lost 8 bases, with 11 bases spanning the gap. The germline V gene encodes CDR1 SGHAT and CDR2 FQNNGV. This CDR3 has 12 amino acids. In nucleotides, the CDR3 is TGTGCCAGCAGCACAACAACTACTACGCAGTATTTT. Its translation: CASSTTTTTQYF.

This clone was detected once. This sequence joins TRBV21-1 and TRBJ2-7; the DNA was not used to check the table's D call, TRBD2. TRBV21-1 is labeled a pseudogene. The CDR3 extends over 14 amino acids. The CDR3 loop is CASTLGSHFYEQYV. In nucleotides, the CDR3 is TGTGCCAGCACTCTCGGGAGTCACTTCTACGAGCAGTACGTC.

The chain has TRBV11-1 and TRBJ2-2; D not resolved. Per germline, CDR1 SGHAT and CDR2 FQDESV (reference sequence). V lost 5 bases, J lost 0 bases, and 10 bases lay in between. The CDR3 length is 15 residues. This CDR3 reads CASSPRLANTGELFF. The DNA of the CDR3 is TGTGCCAGCAGCCCGAGGCTAGCGAACACCGGGGAGCTGTTTTTT.

This chain joins TRBV11-2 and TRBJ2-1; 7 bases line up with TRBD1. V was clipped by 6 bases and J by 4 bases; unmatched bases: 12. Germline V lookup: CDR1 SGHAT, CDR2 FQNNGV. CDR3 length equals 16 residues. In DNA, the CDR3 is TGTGCCAGCAGTCCCCCCGGGACAGTGGGGTACAATGAGCAGTTCTTC. Its translation is CASSPPGTVGYNEQFF.

The rearrangement uses TRBV11-1 and TRBJ1-1; D is possibly TRBD1 (5 bases). This CDR3 is 13 amino acids long. V was clipped by 8 bases and J by 1 base, with 11 bases between them. Germline V lookup: CDR1 SGHAT, CDR2 FQDESV (reference sequence). The CDR3 region is CASVWQGNTEAFF. The CDR3 nucleotides are TGTGCCAGCGTTTGGCAGGGGAACACTGAAGCTTTCTTT.

The chain employs TRBV12-3 or TRBV12-4 and TRBJ1-2; 7 positions agree with TRBD1. The CDR3 is made up of 12 amino acids. The trim removed 4 bases at V and 6 bases at J, leaving 2 bases unmatched. CDR3 bases: TGTGCCAGCAGTTGGACAGGAAATGGCTACACCTTC. This encodes CASSWTGNGYTF.

This chain joins TRBV7-2 and TRBJ1-2; 7 nucleotides agree with TRBD1. Germline V gene data show CDR1 as SGHTA and CDR2 as FQGNSA. Germline trimming cut 5 bases from V and 3 bases from J; bases unmatched to any gene: 6. The CDR3 runs to 14 residues. CDR3 nucleotides: TGTGCCAGCAGCCTAAACAGGGGCTACTATGGCTACACCTTC. Protein sequence: CASSLNRGYYGYTF.

With respect to this clone: The same CDR3 also results from other DNA sequences found in this sample. The chain couples TRBV9 to TRBJ2-5; 7 bases fit TRBD2. Losses at the gene ends were 0 bases for V and 3 bases for J; bases not matched to a gene: 2. Germline CDR1 reads SGDLS; CDR2 reads YYNGEE. This CDR3 has 14 residues. CDR3 nucleotide sequence: TGTGCCAGCAGCGTAGGGCTAGCGGAAGAGACCCAGTACTTC. It yields the protein CASSVGLAEETQYF.

V usage is TRBV6-2 or TRBV6-3 and J usage is TRBJ2-5; D gene uncertain. The CDR3 is made up of 15 amino acids. Trimming removed 3 bases from V and 1 base from J, with 12 bases in between. Looked up from germline, CDR1 is MNHEY and CDR2 is SVGEGT. CDR3 sequence reads: CASSYNSLSQETQYF. CDR3 bases: TGTGCCAGCAGTTATAACAGTCTATCCCAAGAGACCCAGTACTTC.

V and J are TRBV2 and TRBJ2-3; 7 nucleotides match TRBD2. This CDR3 spans 16 amino acids. Trimming took 7 bases from V and 2 from J; bases not matched to a gene: 12. Germline V lookup: CDR1 SNHLY, CDR2 FYNNEI. CDR3 in amino acids: CASTSGYSGPTDTQYF. The CDR3 DNA is TGTGCCAGCACCTCCGGATATAGCGGGCCCACAGATACGCAGTATTTT.